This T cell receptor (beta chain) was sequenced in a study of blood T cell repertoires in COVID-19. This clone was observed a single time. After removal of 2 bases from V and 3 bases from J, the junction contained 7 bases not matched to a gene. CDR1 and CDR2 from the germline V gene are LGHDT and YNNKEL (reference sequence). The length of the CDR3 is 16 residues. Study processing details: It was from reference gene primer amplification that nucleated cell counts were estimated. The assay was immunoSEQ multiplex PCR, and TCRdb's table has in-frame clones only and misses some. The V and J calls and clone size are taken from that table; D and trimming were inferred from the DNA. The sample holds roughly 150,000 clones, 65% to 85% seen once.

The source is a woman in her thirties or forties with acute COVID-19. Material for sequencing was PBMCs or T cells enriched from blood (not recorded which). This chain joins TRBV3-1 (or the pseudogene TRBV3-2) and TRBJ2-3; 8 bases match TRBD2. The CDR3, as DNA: TGTGCCAGCAGCCAACAACCGGGAGGGGGAACAGATACGCAGTATTTT. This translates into CASSQQPGGGTDTQYF.